Below, 2 T cell receptor beta chains from the same sample are listed, as sequenced in a study of blood T cell repertoires in COVID-19. Repertoires were generated with immunoSEQ multiplex PCR, while TCRdb's copy carries only in-frame clones and drops some. The table records 350,000 to 550,000 clones, about 90% of them present only once. The sample comprised PBMCs or T cells enriched from blood (not recorded which). Receptor source: a woman between 18 and 29 years old with acute COVID-19.

V and J are TRBV4-2 and TRBJ2-7; D remains unclear. This CDR3 is built from 13 residues. Trimming took 0 bases from V and 3 from J, leaving 6 bases between them. CDR1 is LGHNA and CDR2 is YNFKEQ in the germline V gene. The CDR3: CASSQEIVYEQYF. In nucleotides, the CDR3 is TGTGCCAGCAGCCAAGAAATAGTCTACGAGCAGTACTTC.

V usage is TRBV4-3 and J usage is TRBJ1-6, with D hard to call. Germline assignment: CDR1 LGHNA and CDR2 YSLEER. V lost 1 base and J lost 0, with 4 bases in between. The CDR3 loop spans 15 amino acids. For the CDR3, the DNA is TGCGCCAGCAGCCAAGGTCTCTCCTATAATTCACCCCTCCACTTT. Its translation is CASSQGLSYNSPLHF.